This passage covers 3 T cell receptor beta chains from one sample sequenced in a study of vaccination and CD4 T cells after COVID-19 (dated by TCRdb to 2021 to 2024). The antigens of these receptors remain unknown. The treatment or condition label on this specimen signifies: roughly 10-day PBMC culture with coronavirus spike peptide pools or control peptides (ViraFEST assay). The library was prepared using PCR. TCRdb records Illumina iSeq 100 as the sequencer. DNA from cultured CD4+ T cells was subjected to TCR sequencing with the Oncomine TCR Beta short-read assay at the Johns Hopkins FTIC core. Using fastp trimming at Q25 and MiXCR clonotype assembly, TCRdb reanalyzed the public sequencing data and kept in-frame beta chains. Each entry merges the rows of one CDR3 protein and shows their most common DNA and genes. Counted in this sample were roughly 20,000 distinct CDR3 sequences; less than 75% of them appeared once. The ten largest clones represent around 7.8% of the sample.

The sequenced sample was CD4+ T cells from blood, cultured in vitro. The source is a human donor who had recovered from COVID-19.

This chain connects TRBV21-1 to TRBJ2-5. TRBV21-1 is tagged as a pseudogene. This CDR3 has 16 residues. The CDR3 is CASSKGGRTGQETQYF. The CDR3, as DNA: TGTGCCAGCAGCAAAGGGGGTAGGACGGGCCAAGAGACCCAGTACTTC.

The V call is TRBV20-1, the J call TRBJ2-5; 11 positions match TRBD2. In germline, CDR1 is DFQATT, CDR2 SNEGSKA (reference sequence). Unmatched junction bases numbered 6, after V lost 8 bases and J lost 4 bases. There are 13 residues in the CDR3. The CDR3 DNA reads as TGCAGTCTAGCTAGCGGGAGGAGAGAGACCCAGTACTTC. It translates to CSLASGRRETQYF.

This clonotype turned up a few times. The rearrangement links TRBV7-8 to TRBJ2-3; a weak D match, TRBD2 (6 bases). V dropped 4 bases and J dropped 4 bases, with 15 bases sitting between them. The germline V gene encodes CDR1 SGHVS and CDR2 FQNEAQ. This CDR3 comprises 15 residues. CDR3 amino acids: CASSSKRVRADTQYF. The CDR3 bases are TGTGCCAGCAGCTCTAAGCGGGTGAGGGCAGATACGCAGTATTTT.